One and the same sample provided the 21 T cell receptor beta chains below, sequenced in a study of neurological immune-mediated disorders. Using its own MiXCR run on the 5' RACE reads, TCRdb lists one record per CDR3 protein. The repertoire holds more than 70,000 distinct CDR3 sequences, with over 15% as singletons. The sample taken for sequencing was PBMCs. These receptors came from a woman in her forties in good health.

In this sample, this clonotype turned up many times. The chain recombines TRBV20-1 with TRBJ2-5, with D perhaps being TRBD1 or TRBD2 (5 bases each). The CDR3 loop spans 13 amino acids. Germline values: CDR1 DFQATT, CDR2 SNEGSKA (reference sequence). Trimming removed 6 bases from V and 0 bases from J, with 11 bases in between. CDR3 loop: CSAGWGNQETQYF. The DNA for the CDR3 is TGCAGTGCAGGGTGGGGGAACCAAGAGACCCAGTACTTC.

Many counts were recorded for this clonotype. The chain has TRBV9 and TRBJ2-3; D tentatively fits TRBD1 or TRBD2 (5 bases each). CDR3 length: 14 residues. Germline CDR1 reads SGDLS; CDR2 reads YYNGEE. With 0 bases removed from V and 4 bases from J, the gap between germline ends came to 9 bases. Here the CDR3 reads CASSVAGTADTQYF. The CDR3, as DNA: TGTGCCAGCAGCGTAGCGGGGACGGCAGATACGCAGTATTTT.

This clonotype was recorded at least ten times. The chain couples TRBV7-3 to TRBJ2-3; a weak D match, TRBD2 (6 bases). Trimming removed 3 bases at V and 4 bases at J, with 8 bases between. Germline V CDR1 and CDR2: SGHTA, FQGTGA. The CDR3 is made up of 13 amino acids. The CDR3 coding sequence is TGTGCCAGCAGCTTCGGGACTGCAGATACGCAGTATTTT. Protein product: CASSFGTADTQYF.

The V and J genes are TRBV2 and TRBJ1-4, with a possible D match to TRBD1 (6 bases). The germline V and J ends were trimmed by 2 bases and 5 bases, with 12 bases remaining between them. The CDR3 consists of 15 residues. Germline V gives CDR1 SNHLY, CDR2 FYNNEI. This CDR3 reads CASSESRGTNEKLFF. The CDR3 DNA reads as TGTGCCAGCAGTGAATCGAGGGGGACAAATGAAAAACTGTTTTTT.

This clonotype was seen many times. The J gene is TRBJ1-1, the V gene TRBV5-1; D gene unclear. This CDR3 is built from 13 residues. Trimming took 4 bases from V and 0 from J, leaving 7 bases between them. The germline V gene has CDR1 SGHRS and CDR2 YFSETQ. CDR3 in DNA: TGCGCCAGCAGCCGGGAGATGAACACTGAAGCTTTCTTT. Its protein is CASSREMNTEAFF.

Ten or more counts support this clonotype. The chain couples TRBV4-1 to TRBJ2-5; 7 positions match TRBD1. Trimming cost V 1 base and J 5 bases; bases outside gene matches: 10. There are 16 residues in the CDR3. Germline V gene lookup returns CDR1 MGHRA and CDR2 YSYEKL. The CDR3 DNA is TGCGCCAGCAGCCAAGGTGGGACAGTGGACGTGGAGACCCAGTACTTC. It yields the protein CASSQGGTVDVETQYF.

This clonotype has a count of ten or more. CDR3 nucleotide sequence: TGTGCCAGCAGTTTATCAGTGACAGGCGCTGAAGCTTTCTTT. Residues: CASSLSVTGAEAFF. The chain employs TRBV27 and TRBJ1-1, with D perhaps matching TRBD1 (6 bases). Per the germline V gene, CDR1 is MNHEY and CDR2 is SMNVEV (reference sequence). This CDR3 comprises 14 residues. Trimming removed 0 bases from V and 6 bases from J, with 11 bases in between.

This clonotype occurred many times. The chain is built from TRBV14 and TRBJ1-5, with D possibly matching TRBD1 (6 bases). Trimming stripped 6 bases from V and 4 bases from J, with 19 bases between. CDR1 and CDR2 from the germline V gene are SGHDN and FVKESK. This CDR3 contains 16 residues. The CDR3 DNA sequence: TGTGCCAGCAGGCTGGAGGGGGGCGTGATGAATCAGCCCCAGCATTTT. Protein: CASRLEGGVMNQPQHF. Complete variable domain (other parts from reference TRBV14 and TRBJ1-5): EAGVTQFPSHSVIEKGQTVTLRCDPISGHDNLYWYRRVMGKEIKFLLHFVKESKQDESGMPNNRFLAERTGGTYSTLKVQPAELEDSGVYFCASRLEGGVMNQPQHFGDGTRLSIL.

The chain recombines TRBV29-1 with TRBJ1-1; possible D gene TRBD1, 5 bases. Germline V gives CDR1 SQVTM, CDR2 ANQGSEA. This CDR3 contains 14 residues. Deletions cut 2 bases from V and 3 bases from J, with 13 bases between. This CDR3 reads CSVEWGWGDTEAFF. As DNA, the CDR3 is TGCAGCGTTGAATGGGGCTGGGGGGACACTGAAGCTTTCTTT.

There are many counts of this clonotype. This CDR3 reads CATSREAGGPNEQFF. The CDR3 DNA is TGTGCCACCAGCAGAGAGGCGGGGGGGCCCAATGAGCAGTTCTTC. V gene TRBV15 combines with J gene TRBJ2-1; 9 bases line up with TRBD2. The CDR3 spans 15 residues. In germline, CDR1 is LNHNV, CDR2 YYDKDF (reference sequence). After removal of 0 bases from V and 6 bases from J, the junction contained 3 bases not matched to a gene. The complete variable domain, with remaining parts taken from reference TRBV15 and TRBJ2-1, reads DAMVIQNPRYQVTQFGKPVTLSCSQTLNHNVMYWYQQKSSQAPKLLFHYYDKDFNNEADTPDNFQSRRPNTSFCFLDIRSPGLGDTAMYLCATSREAGGPNEQFFGPGTRLTVL.

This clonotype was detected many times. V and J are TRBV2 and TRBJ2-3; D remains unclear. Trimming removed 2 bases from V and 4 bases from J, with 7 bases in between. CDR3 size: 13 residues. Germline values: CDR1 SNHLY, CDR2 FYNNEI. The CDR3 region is CASSESGADTQYF. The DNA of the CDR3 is TGTGCCAGCAGTGAATCCGGCGCAGATACGCAGTATTTT.

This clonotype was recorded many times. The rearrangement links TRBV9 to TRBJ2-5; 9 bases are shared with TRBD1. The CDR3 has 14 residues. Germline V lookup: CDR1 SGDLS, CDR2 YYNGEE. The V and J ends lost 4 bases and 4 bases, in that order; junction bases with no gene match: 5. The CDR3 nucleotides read TGTGCCAGCAGCTTGGGGACAGGGCGAGAGACCCAGTACTTC. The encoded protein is CASSLGTGRETQYF.

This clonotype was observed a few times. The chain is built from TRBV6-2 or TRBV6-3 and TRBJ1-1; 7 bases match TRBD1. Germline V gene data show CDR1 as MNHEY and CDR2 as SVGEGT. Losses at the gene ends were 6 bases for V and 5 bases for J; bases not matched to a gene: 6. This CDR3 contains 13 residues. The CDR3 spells CASSRQGETEAFF. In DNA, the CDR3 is TGTGCCAGCAGCAGACAGGGTGAGACTGAAGCTTTCTTT.

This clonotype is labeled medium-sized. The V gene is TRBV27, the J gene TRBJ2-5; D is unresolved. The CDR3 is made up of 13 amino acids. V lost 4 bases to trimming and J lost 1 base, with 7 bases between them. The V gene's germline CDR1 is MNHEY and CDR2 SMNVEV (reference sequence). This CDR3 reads CASSSGLQETQYF. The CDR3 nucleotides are TGTGCCAGCAGTTCCGGGCTCCAAGAGACCCAGTACTTC.

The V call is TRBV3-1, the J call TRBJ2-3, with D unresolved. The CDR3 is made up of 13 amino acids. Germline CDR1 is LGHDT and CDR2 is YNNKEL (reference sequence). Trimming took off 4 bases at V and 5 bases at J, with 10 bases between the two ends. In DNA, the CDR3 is TGTGCCAGCAGCCCCGTTTTAGGAGATACGCAGTATTTT. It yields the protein CASSPVLGDTQYF.

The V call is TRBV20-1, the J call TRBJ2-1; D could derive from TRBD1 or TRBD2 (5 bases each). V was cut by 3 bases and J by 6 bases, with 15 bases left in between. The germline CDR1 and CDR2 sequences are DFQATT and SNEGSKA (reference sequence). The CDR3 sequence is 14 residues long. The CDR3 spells CSARTGLRGNEQFF. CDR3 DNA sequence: TGCAGTGCTAGGACGGGGTTAAGGGGCAATGAGCAGTTCTTC.

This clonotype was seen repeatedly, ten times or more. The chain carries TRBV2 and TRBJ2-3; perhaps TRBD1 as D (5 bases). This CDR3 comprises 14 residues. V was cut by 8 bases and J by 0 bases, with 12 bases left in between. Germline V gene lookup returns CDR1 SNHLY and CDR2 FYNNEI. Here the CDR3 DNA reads TGTGCCAGCCGCTTCGCAGGGAGCACAGATACGCAGTATTTT. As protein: CASRFAGSTDTQYF. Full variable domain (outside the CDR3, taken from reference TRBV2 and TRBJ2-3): EPEVTQTPSHQVTQMGQEVILRCVPISNHLYFYWYRQILGQKVEFLVSFYNNEISEKSEIFDDQFSVERPDGSNFTLKIRSTKLEDSAMYFCASRFAGSTDTQYFGPGTRLTVL.

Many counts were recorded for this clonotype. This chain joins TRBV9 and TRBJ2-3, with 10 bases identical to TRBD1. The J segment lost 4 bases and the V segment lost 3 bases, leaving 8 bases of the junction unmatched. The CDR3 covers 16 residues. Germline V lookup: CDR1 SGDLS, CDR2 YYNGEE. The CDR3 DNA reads TGTGCCAGCAGCGCCTTTCTCGGACAGGGGGCAGATACGCAGTATTTT. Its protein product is CASSAFLGQGADTQYF.

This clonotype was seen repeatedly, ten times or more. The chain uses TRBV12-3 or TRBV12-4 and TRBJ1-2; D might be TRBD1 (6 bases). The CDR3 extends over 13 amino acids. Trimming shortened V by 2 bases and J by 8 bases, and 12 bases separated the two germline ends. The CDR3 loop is CASSLTGREGYTF. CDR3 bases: TGTGCCAGCAGTTTAACAGGGAGGGAAGGCTACACCTTC.

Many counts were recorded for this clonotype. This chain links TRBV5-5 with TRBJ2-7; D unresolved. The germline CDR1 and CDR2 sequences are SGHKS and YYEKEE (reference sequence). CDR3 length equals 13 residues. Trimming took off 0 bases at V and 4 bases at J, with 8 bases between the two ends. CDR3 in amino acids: CASSLAIGYEQYF. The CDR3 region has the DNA TGTGCCAGCAGCTTGGCCATAGGTTACGAGCAGTACTTC.

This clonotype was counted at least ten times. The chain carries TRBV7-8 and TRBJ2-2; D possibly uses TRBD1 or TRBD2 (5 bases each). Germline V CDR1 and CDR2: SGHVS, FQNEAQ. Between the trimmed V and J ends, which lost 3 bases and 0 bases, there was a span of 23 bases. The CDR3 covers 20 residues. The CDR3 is CASSFPRWRRGTPNTGELFF. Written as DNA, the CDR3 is TGTGCCAGCAGCTTCCCCCGTTGGCGACGGGGCACCCCGAACACCGGGGAGCTGTTTTTT.